This T cell receptor (beta chain) was profiled in a study of blood T cell repertoires in COVID-19. Background on the study: COVID-19 samples from acute and convalescent phases originated in the United States, Italy and Spain. T cells, B-cell-depleted T cells, or PBMCs provided the cDNA or gDNA that served as material.

Germline CDR1 is MDHEN and CDR2 is SYDVKM. V was clipped by 4 bases and J by 8 bases, with 20 bases between them. This CDR3 has 15 amino acids. Original processing methods: Reference gene primer amplification yielded estimated nucleated cell counts. Here immunoSEQ multiplex PCR was the method, and the copy in TCRdb shows in-frame clones only, minus some. V, J and clone size are those of that table, while D and trimming were read from the DNA. Counted here are around 270,000 clones, approximately 85% occurring once; the ten biggest clones make up 0.7% to 0.9%. Seattle patients were enrolled while actively infected and followed longitudinally.

The V and J genes are TRBV28 and TRBJ1-2, with D perhaps TRBD1 (6 bases). The sample taken for sequencing was peripheral blood. This TCR was sampled from a human donor with COVID-19, enrolled during active disease. The donor label of this sample is uncertain. The CDR3 coding sequence is TGTGCCAGCAGTTCATTCCCCCGGGGGGCGAGGGGCTACACCTTC. Translating it yields CASSSFPRGARGYTF.